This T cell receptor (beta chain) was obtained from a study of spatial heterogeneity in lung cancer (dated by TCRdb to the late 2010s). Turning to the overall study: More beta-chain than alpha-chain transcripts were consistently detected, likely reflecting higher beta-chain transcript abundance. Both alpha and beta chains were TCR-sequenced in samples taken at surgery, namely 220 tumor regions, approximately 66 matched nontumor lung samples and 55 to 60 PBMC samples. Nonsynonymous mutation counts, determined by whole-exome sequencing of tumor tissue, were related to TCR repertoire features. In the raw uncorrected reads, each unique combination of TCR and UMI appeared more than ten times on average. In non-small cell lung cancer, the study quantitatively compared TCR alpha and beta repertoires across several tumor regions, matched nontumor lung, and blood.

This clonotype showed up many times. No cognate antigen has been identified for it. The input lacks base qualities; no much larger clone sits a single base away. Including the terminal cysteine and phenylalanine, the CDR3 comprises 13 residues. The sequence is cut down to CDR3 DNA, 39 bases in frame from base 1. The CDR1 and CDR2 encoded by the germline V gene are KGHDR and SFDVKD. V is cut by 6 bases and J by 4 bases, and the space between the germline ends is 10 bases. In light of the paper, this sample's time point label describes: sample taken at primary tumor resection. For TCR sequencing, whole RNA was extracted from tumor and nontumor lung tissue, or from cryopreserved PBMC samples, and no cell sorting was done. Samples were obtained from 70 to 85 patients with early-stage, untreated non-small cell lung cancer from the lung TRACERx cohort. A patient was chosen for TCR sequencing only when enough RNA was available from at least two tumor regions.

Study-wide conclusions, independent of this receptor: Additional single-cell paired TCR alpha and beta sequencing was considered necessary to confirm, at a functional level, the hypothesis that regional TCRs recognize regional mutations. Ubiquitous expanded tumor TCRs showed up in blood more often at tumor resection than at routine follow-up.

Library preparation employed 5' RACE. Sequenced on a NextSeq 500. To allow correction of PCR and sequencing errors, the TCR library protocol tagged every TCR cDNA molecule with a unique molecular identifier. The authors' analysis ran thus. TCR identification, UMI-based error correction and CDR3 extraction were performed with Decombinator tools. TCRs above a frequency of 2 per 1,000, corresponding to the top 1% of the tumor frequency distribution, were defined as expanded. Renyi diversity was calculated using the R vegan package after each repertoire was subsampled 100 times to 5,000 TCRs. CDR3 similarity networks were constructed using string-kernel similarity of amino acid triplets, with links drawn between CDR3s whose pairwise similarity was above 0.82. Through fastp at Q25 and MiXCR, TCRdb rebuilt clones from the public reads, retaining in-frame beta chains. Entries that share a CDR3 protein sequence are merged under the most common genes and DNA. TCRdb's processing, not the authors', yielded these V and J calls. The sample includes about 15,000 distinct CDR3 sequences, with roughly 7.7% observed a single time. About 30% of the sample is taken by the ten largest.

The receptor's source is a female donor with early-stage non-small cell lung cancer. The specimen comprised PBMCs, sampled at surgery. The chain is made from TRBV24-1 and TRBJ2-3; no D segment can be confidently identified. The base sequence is TGTGCCACCAGTCCTTCTTGGGCAGATACGCAGTATTTT. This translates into CATSPSWADTQYF.